Below are 26 T cell receptor beta chains sequenced from a single sample in a study of T cell responses to AZD1222 COVID-19 vaccine. This table comes from immunoSEQ multiplex PCR, and its TCRdb copy is limited to in-frame clones, with some not included. The table includes about 120,000 clones, 92% detected once. Material: peripheral blood, obtained 28 days after the second AZD1222 dose. These receptors were taken from an adult who received the AZD1222 COVID-19 vaccine.

Only one count was recorded for this clone. The chain is built from TRBV5-5 and TRBJ1-2; D ambiguous. Looked up from germline, CDR1 is SGHKS and CDR2 is YYEKEE (reference sequence). With 0 bases removed from V and 4 bases from J, the gap between germline ends came to 13 bases. This CDR3 comprises 15 residues. CDR3 sequence (DNA): TGTGCCAGCAGCTTGGATAAGCGCCGACCCTATGGCTACACCTTC. Protein sequence: CASSLDKRRPYGYTF.

By share, this clone counts as medium-sized (0.01 to 0.1%). This CDR3 is CASSTGVAGPSYEQYF. The CDR3 DNA reads TGTGCCAGCAGCACAGGGGTAGCGGGGCCCTCCTACGAGCAGTACTTC. The V gene is TRBV21-1, the J gene TRBJ2-7; the table's D call, TRBD2, has no DNA check behind it. TRBV21-1 is a listed pseudogene. This CDR3 region has 16 residues.

Only one count was recorded for this clone. In nucleotides, the CDR3 is TGTGCCAGCAGCCAAGATGGCGTCGGAAGCTCCTACGAGCAGTACTTC. Its translation: CASSQDGVGSSYEQYF. The V gene is TRBV14, the J gene TRBJ2-7; the D is unclear. Germline CDR1 reads SGHDN; CDR2 reads FVKESK. This CDR3 spans 16 amino acids. Trimming pared 0 bases from V and 0 bases from J, leaving 12 bases between.

The chain employs TRBV28 and TRBJ1-1; unclear D gene. The V end lost 5 bases, the J end lost 7 bases, and 8 bases lay between the germline ends. The CDR3 spans 11 residues. The germline gives CDR1 MDHEN, CDR2 SYDVKM. This chain's CDR3 is CASSGEGEAFF. CDR3 DNA: TGTGCCAGCAGTGGGGAAGGTGAAGCTTTCTTT.

The chain combines TRBV27 with TRBJ1-4, with TRBD1 identical over 9 bases. The CDR3 has 13 residues. The germline V gene has CDR1 MNHEY and CDR2 SMNVEV (reference sequence). Unmatched junction bases numbered 2, after V lost 6 bases and J lost 6 bases. In nucleotides, the CDR3 is TGTGCCAGCAGCACAGGGGGCGATGAAAAACTGTTTTTT. This codes for CASSTGGDEKLFF. The full variable domain, completed using reference TRBV27 and TRBJ1-4, is EAQVTQNPRYLITVTGKKLTVTCSQNMNHEYMSWYRQDPGLGLRQIYYSMNVEVTDKGDVPEGYKVSRKEKRNFPLILESPSPNQTSLYFCASSTGGDEKLFFGSGTQLSVL.

The gene calls are TRBV7-9 and TRBJ1-2, with D tentatively TRBD1 (6 bases). Germline CDR1 SEHNR, CDR2 FQNEAQ (reference sequence). CDR3 length: 14 amino acids. The germline V and J ends were trimmed by 5 bases and 3 bases, with 13 bases remaining between them. The CDR3: CASSVGQHDYGYTF. CDR3 DNA: TGTGCCAGCAGCGTTGGACAGCATGACTATGGCTACACCTTC.

The genes are TRBV18 and TRBJ1-2; 10 nucleotides align to TRBD1. There are 16 residues in the CDR3. Germline V gene data show CDR1 as KGHSH and CDR2 as LQKENI. V lost 4 bases, J lost 4 bases, and 9 bases stayed unmatched. CDR3 nucleotides: TGTGCCAGCTCACAATTGAGGGACAGGGGTTTCTATGGCTACACCTTC. It is translated as CASSQLRDRGFYGYTF.

This chain uses TRBV6-5 with TRBJ1-2, with D unclear. The CDR3 runs to 11 residues. Trimming took off 10 bases at V and 1 base at J, with 7 bases between the two ends. Germline V gene lookup returns CDR1 MNHEY and CDR2 SVGAGI. CDR3 nucleotide sequence: TGTGCCACGGTCAGTAACTATGGCTACACCTTC. Protein sequence: CATVSNYGYTF.

This clone was seen just once. This chain connects TRBV5-8 to TRBJ1-2; 7 positions match TRBD1. The CDR3 covers 15 residues. Germline V CDR1 and CDR2: SGHTS, YDEGEE. V lost 4 bases, J lost 8 bases, and 14 bases stayed unmatched. The CDR3 protein is CASSGSLDRAWGYTF. The CDR3 bases are TGTGCCAGCAGCGGTTCCCTCGACAGGGCGTGGGGCTACACCTTC.

V and J are TRBV28 and TRBJ2-3, with 12 bases matching TRBD2. After removal of 3 bases from V and 1 base from J, the junction contained 8 bases not matched to a gene. The CDR3 totals 18 residues. CDR1 and CDR2 from the germline V gene are MDHEN and SYDVKM. The CDR3 spells CASSLPSGRGGGTDTQYF. Here the CDR3 DNA reads TGTGCCAGCAGTTTGCCTAGCGGGAGGGGTGGTGGCACAGATACGCAGTATTTT.

The J gene is TRBJ1-3, the V gene TRBV5-4, with unresolved D. The CDR3 consists of 13 residues. Per germline, CDR1 SGHNT and CDR2 YYREEE (reference sequence). V shed 3 bases and J shed 4 bases, with 8 bases lying between them. In DNA form, the CDR3 reads TGTGCCAGCAGCTCCGACATCGGAAACACCATATATTTT. As protein: CASSSDIGNTIYF.

The chain links TRBV30 to TRBJ2-1; D is possibly TRBD1 or TRBD2 (6 bases each). CDR3 size: 15 residues. Per germline, CDR1 GTSNPN and CDR2 SVGIG (reference sequence). Trimming cost V 2 bases and J 2 bases, with 13 bases left between them. The CDR3 sequence: CAWSKRGRTYNEQFF. The CDR3 nucleotides read TGTGCCTGGAGTAAGAGGGGGAGGACCTACAATGAGCAGTTCTTC.

The genes are TRBV28 and TRBJ2-1; TRBD2 aligns across 7 bases. The ends lost 5 bases at V and 2 bases at J; junction bases unmatched: 12. This CDR3 region has 17 residues. Germline V lookup: CDR1 MDHEN, CDR2 SYDVKM. For the CDR3, the DNA is TGTGCCAGCAGTCCCCTTAGGTGGGGAGGGACCTACAATGAGCAGTTCTTC. Encoded protein: CASSPLRWGGTYNEQFF.

The chain uses TRBV5-1 and TRBJ1-3; TRBD1 matches 7 bases. The germline gives CDR1 SGHRS, CDR2 YFSETQ. There are 15 residues in the CDR3. Germline trimming cut 5 bases from V and 2 bases from J; bases unmatched to any gene: 7. This CDR3 reads CASRPGTAAGNTIYF. The CDR3 region has the DNA TGCGCCAGCAGACCTGGGACAGCTGCTGGAAACACCATATATTTT.

The chain uses TRBV7-9 and TRBJ1-3; 7 positions match TRBD1. The junction had 6 bases not matched to a gene; V was cut back by 9 bases and J by 4 bases. The CDR3 is 13 amino acids. The germline CDR1 and CDR2 sequences are SEHNR and FQNEAQ (reference sequence). CDR3 coding DNA: TGTGCCAGTACAGGGGTCGGAGGAAACACCATATATTTT. Amino acid sequence: CASTGVGGNTIYF.

By frequency in the sample, this clone is medium-sized. The chain combines TRBV19 with TRBJ2-1; TRBD2 agrees at 12 bases. The CDR3 runs 16 residues. Trimming at V came to 2 bases and at J to 10 bases, leaving 9 bases not matched to a gene. Germline V gene data show CDR1 as LNHDA and CDR2 as SQIVND (reference sequence). In nucleotides, the CDR3 is TGTGCCAGTAGTATATGGACTAGCGGGGCTTTTCAGGAGCAGTTCTTC. Protein: CASSIWTSGAFQEQFF.

The V and J genes are TRBV11-1 and TRBJ2-1; D call uncertain. The V end lost 1 base, the J end lost 6 bases, and 13 bases lay between the germline ends. Germline V lookup: CDR1 SGHAT, CDR2 FQDESV (reference sequence). This CDR3 has 15 amino acids. The CDR3 is CASSLGAGDANEQFF. DNA of the CDR3: TGTGCCAGCAGCTTAGGGGCTGGGGATGCCAATGAGCAGTTCTTC.

The rearrangement uses TRBV4-2 and TRBJ2-7; D is perhaps TRBD2 (6 bases). Germline V gene data show CDR1 as LGHNA and CDR2 as YNFKEQ. Trimming pared 0 bases from V and 6 bases from J, leaving 15 bases between. CDR3 length: 15 residues. The CDR3: CASSQEGGRSAEQYF. The DNA of the CDR3 is TGTGCCAGCAGCCAAGAAGGAGGGAGATCGGCCGAGCAGTACTTC.

V and J are TRBV6-5 and TRBJ2-1, with 8 nucleotides matching TRBD2. This CDR3 is built from 15 residues. The germline CDR1 and CDR2 sequences are MNHEY and SVGAGI. J gave up 8 bases and V 5 bases, and 11 bases lay outside the gene matches. The CDR3: CASSSQRGRGDEQFF. The CDR3 DNA is TGTGCCAGCAGTAGTCAGCGGGGGCGGGGAGATGAGCAGTTCTTC.

The chain links TRBV11-2 to TRBJ1-1, with D perhaps TRBD1 (5 bases). The CDR3 covers 13 residues. Germline CDR1 reads SGHAT; CDR2 reads FQNNGV. V gave up 5 bases and J gave up 0 bases, with 7 bases separating them. This CDR3 is CASSRQLNTEAFF. CDR3 coding DNA: TGTGCCAGCAGCCGACAGTTGAACACTGAAGCTTTCTTT.

The rearrangement joins TRBV29-1 to TRBJ2-5; 10 nucleotides align to TRBD1. The CDR3 extends over 14 amino acids. Germline trimming cut 5 bases from V and 3 bases from J; bases unmatched to any gene: 6. The germline gives CDR1 SQVTM, CDR2 ANQGSEA. CDR3 in DNA: TGCAGCGTTATCTGGACAGGGGGGGAAGAGACCCAGTACTTC. Protein sequence: CSVIWTGGEETQYF. Using reference TRBV29-1 and TRBJ2-5 for the parts outside the CDR3, the full variable domain is SAVISQKPSRDICQRGTSLTIQCQVDSQVTMMFWYRQQPGQSLTLIATANQGSEATYESGFVIDKFPISRPNLTFSTLTVSNMSPEDSSIYLCSVIWTGGEETQYFGPGTRLLVL.

The gene calls are TRBV7-9 and TRBJ2-7; D is unresolved. The germline CDR1 and CDR2 sequences are SEHNR and FQNEAQ (reference sequence). This CDR3 is built from 11 residues. The V end lost 5 bases, the J end lost 4 bases, and 6 bases lay between the germline ends. The CDR3: CASSGTYEQYF. The CDR3 coding sequence is TGTGCCAGCAGCGGAACATACGAGCAGTACTTC.

The rearrangement joins TRBV6-1 to TRBJ1-6; D gene ambiguous. Looked up from germline, CDR1 is MNHNS and CDR2 is SASEGT. This CDR3 has 15 amino acids. The germline V and J ends were trimmed by 3 bases and 0 bases, with 6 bases remaining between them. CDR3 in DNA: TGTGCCAGCAGTGATGAGGCCTCCTATAATTCACCCCTCCACTTT. This gives the protein CASSDEASYNSPLHF.

The chain uses TRBV4-1 and TRBJ1-5; a possible D gene is TRBD1 (5 bases). V was shortened by 4 bases and J by 3 bases, with 16 bases between the two germline ends. Germline assignment: CDR1 MGHRA and CDR2 YSYEKL. The CDR3 contains 16 residues. For the CDR3, the DNA is TGCGCCAGCAGCCTTTCAGGGCGGGGGACCAATCAGCCCCAGCATTTT. This gives the protein CASSLSGRGTNQPQHF.

The chain couples TRBV9 to TRBJ2-1; D tentatively reads TRBD1 or TRBD2 (5 bases each). CDR1 is SGDLS, CDR2 YYNGEE, per germline. The CDR3 extends over 13 amino acids. V lost 2 bases to trimming and J lost 8 bases, with 11 bases between them. CDR3 loop: CASSVWDRDEQFF. The CDR3 DNA reads as TGTGCCAGCAGCGTTTGGGACCGGGATGAGCAGTTCTTC.

The gene calls are TRBV29-1 and TRBJ2-7; 7 bases map to TRBD2. Unmatched junction bases numbered 11, after V lost 3 bases and J lost 6 bases. Per the germline V gene, CDR1 is SQVTM and CDR2 is ANQGSEA. The CDR3 has 14 residues. DNA for the CDR3: TGCAGCGTTGAGGGAGGGCCGCTGGTGAGCGAGCAGTACTTC. Its protein is CSVEGGPLVSEQYF.